The 27 T cell receptor beta chains below come from one sample, sequenced in a study of T-cell reconstitution after alpha-beta-depleted transplantation in children. These receptors have no known antigen. Preparing the TCRbeta library involved the use of unique molecular identifiers. TCRdb re-called the PCR reads through MiXCR, storing one row per CDR3 protein. Of 250,000 to 300,000 distinct CDR3 sequences detected, nearly 8% appear once; the ten largest clones hold approximately 9.1%. Study results and limitations: Most T-cell counts and diversity one year after the transplant came from T cells that were newly produced.

The specimen was peripheral blood, collected 360 days after TCRalphabeta/CD19-depleted stem cell transplant. All receptors derive from a female patient under 10 years old who had a stem cell transplant for Fanconi anemia, so the T cells may come from the graft donor.

This clonotype has just a few counts. CDR3 in DNA: TGTGCCAGCAGTGAGGAAGGACATGAGCCCCAGCATTTT. The encoded protein is CASSEEGHEPQHF. The genes are TRBV2 and TRBJ1-5; the D gene is possibly TRBD1 (5 bases). Germline CDR1 and CDR2: SNHLY and FYNNEI. The CDR3 consists of 13 residues. V was trimmed by 3 bases and J by 8 bases, leaving 11 bases between them. Using reference TRBV2 and TRBJ1-5 for the parts outside the CDR3, the full variable domain is EPEVTQTPSHQVTQMGQEVILRCVPISNHLYFYWYRQILGQKVEFLVSFYNNEISEKSEIFDDQFSVERPDGSNFTLKIRSTKLEDSAMYFCASSEEGHEPQHFGDGTRLSIL.

This chain uses TRBV29-1 with TRBJ1-3; TRBD1 matches at 8 bases. The length of the CDR3 is 14 residues. V was clipped by 7 bases and J by 1 base; unmatched bases: 6. In germline, CDR1 is SQVTM, CDR2 ANQGSEA. The DNA for the CDR3 is TGCAGCGCCGGGACAGGCAATTCTGGAAACACCATATATTTT. Translating gives CSAGTGNSGNTIYF.

The gene calls are TRBV2 and TRBJ1-5, with D unclear. V lost 6 bases and J 6 bases, leaving 18 bases between the germline ends. Per the germline V gene, CDR1 is SNHLY and CDR2 is FYNNEI. This CDR3 contains 15 residues. In nucleotides, the CDR3 is TGTGCCAGCAGCGAACGAGCGGGGTGGGGTCAGCCCCAGCATTTT. Amino acids: CASSERAGWGQPQHF.

This clonotype was observed many times. The V call is TRBV20-1, the J call TRBJ2-3; a possible D gene is TRBD1 (5 bases). The CDR3 has 15 residues. The V gene's germline CDR1 is DFQATT and CDR2 SNEGSKA (reference sequence). The V and J ends lost 3 bases and 0 bases respectively, with 13 bases between them. CDR3: CSASLPQGSTDTQYF. The CDR3 DNA reads TGCAGTGCTAGCCTCCCCCAGGGAAGCACAGATACGCAGTATTTT.

The chain has TRBV5-6 and TRBJ1-3, with D possibly matching TRBD1 (5 bases). The CDR3 covers 15 residues. The germline V and J ends were trimmed by 1 base and 3 bases, with 11 bases remaining between them. Germline V gives CDR1 SGHDT, CDR2 YYEEEE. The CDR3 DNA is TGTGCCAGCAGCTTGCGCGGGGCGAGTGGAAACACCATATATTTT. Protein sequence: CASSLRGASGNTIYF.

The sample holds a few counts of this clonotype. The chain has TRBV6-5 and TRBJ1-2; no reliable D call. Germline-derived CDR1 and CDR2 are MNHEY and SVGAGI. The CDR3 is 15 amino acids. The V end lost 0 bases, the J end lost 8 bases, and 16 bases lay between the germline ends. CDR3 residues: CASSYSQPPYGGYTF. The CDR3 DNA reads as TGTGCCAGCAGTTACTCCCAGCCACCTTACGGAGGCTACACCTTC.

This chain uses TRBV20-1 with TRBJ2-7, with 8 nucleotides matching TRBD2. With V trimmed by 3 bases and J by 3 bases, 10 bases remained unmatched. The CDR3 sequence is 15 residues long. Germline CDR1 is DFQATT and CDR2 is SNEGSKA (reference sequence). The CDR3 region has the DNA TGCAGTGCTAGTCACCCAGCGGGGGCCTTCTACGAGCAGTACGTC. Its translation: CSASHPAGAFYEQYV.

This clonotype was counted many times. The chain recombines TRBV12-3 or TRBV12-4 with TRBJ2-7, with TRBD1 matching over 9 bases. This CDR3 region has 15 residues. V shed 5 bases and J 2 bases; nucleotides not matched to a gene: 7. CDR3 DNA: TGTGCCAGCAGTGCCGGGACAGGGTTTCCCTACGAGCAGTACTTC. It is translated as CASSAGTGFPYEQYF.

This clonotype has just a few counts. The rearrangement joins TRBV19 to TRBJ1-2, with a tentative D call TRBD1 (5 bases). The CDR3 spans 17 residues. From germline, CDR1 is LNHDA and CDR2 SQIVND (reference sequence). V was shortened by 6 bases and J by 5 bases, with 25 bases between the two germline ends. The CDR3 region is CASRGPRAEAREYGYTF. The CDR3 DNA is TGTGCCAGTAGAGGCCCCAGGGCGGAAGCCAGGGAGTATGGCTACACCTTC.

Only a few counts were recorded for this clonotype. The CDR3 DNA reads as TGTGCCAGCAGTTACAGGGCGGACACTGAAGCTTTCTTT. It encodes CASSYRADTEAFF. This chain connects TRBV6-5 to TRBJ1-1; no definite D call. V was pared by 2 bases and J by 3 bases, with 7 bases between. Germline CDR1 and CDR2: MNHEY and SVGAGI. The CDR3 is 13 residues long.

The J gene is TRBJ1-2, the V gene TRBV6-5; D gene uncertain. Germline CDR1 MNHEY, CDR2 SVGAGI. The V end lost 4 bases, the J end lost 8 bases, and 23 bases lay between the germline ends. This CDR3 spans 16 amino acids. CDR3 DNA: TGTGCCAGCAGTTCCTATCTGGACGGACGCAGTTGGGGCTACACCTTC. Translated, it gives CASSSYLDGRSWGYTF.

The chain carries TRBV6-1 and TRBJ2-3, with 14 bases that match TRBD2. Germline V lookup: CDR1 MNHNS, CDR2 SASEGT. The CDR3 is 17 residues long. V was pared by 6 bases and J by 1 base, with 6 bases of the junction left unmatched. As DNA, the CDR3 is TGTGCCAGCAGCCAGACTAGCGGGGGGGCTGGCACAGATACGCAGTATTTT. This encodes CASSQTSGGAGTDTQYF.

At least ten counts were recorded for this clonotype. The V call is TRBV5-5, the J call TRBJ1-2, with 12 bases fitting TRBD1. Germline V lookup: CDR1 SGHKS, CDR2 YYEKEE (reference sequence). The CDR3 runs to 17 residues. The V gene end was trimmed by 7 bases and the J gene end by 0 bases; junction bases not matched to a gene: 10. Written as DNA, the CDR3 is TGTGCCAGCTTCACCTTACGGGACAGGGGGCCTAACTATGGCTACACCTTC. This codes for CASFTLRDRGPNYGYTF.

CDR3 nucleotide sequence: TGTGCCAGCAGTTACTCGACGAGTAGCGGGAGCCCCTCCTACAATGAGCAGTTCTTC. The encoded protein is CASSYSTSSGSPSYNEQFF. The chain carries TRBV6-5 and TRBJ2-1; 9 nucleotides line up with TRBD2. Germline V gene sequence: CDR1 MNHEY, CDR2 SVGAGI. The CDR3 runs to 19 residues. V lost 0 bases, J lost 0 bases, and 9 bases stayed unmatched.

This clonotype was found many times. The gene calls are TRBV20-1 and TRBJ1-1; 8 bases are a match to TRBD1. Germline lookup yields CDR1 DFQATT and CDR2 SNEGSKA (reference sequence). The CDR3 totals 12 residues. The ends lost 2 bases at V and 4 bases at J; junction bases unmatched: 0. CDR3 DNA: TGCAGTGCTAGACAGGGGGCCACTGAAGCTTTCTTT. This sequence encodes CSARQGATEAFF.

This clonotype was seen repeatedly, ten times or more. The chain uses TRBV6-1 and TRBJ1-5; D remains unclear. This CDR3 has 14 amino acids. Trimming left V 5 bases short and J 2 bases short, with 10 bases between. Per the germline V gene, CDR1 is MNHNS and CDR2 is SASEGT. The CDR3 loop is CASSPDEGNQPQHF. As DNA, the CDR3 is TGTGCCAGCAGTCCTGACGAGGGCAATCAGCCCCAGCATTTT.

With regard to this clonotype: A much bigger clone sits one base away, suggesting this may be a read error. The chain links TRBV12-3 or TRBV12-4 to TRBJ1-2; D gene uncertain. This CDR3 region has 13 residues. The CDR3 DNA reads as TGTGCCAGCAGCCTTATAATCAACTATAGCTACACCTTC. Its protein is CASSLIINYSYTF.

The V call is TRBV3-1, the J call TRBJ1-5, with 7 bases matching TRBD1. With V trimmed by 2 bases and J by 6 bases, 19 bases remained unmatched. CDR3 length equals 19 residues. Germline assignment: CDR1 LGHDT and CDR2 YNNKEL (reference sequence). The CDR3 DNA reads as TGTGCCAGCAGCCAACTTACTCATCGAGACAGGGCAATGGGTCAGCCCCAGCATTTT. It specifies CASSQLTHRDRAMGQPQHF.

This clonotype has a handful of counts. The genes are TRBV7-2 and TRBJ2-1; 7 bases align to TRBD1. Germline-derived CDR1 and CDR2 are SGHTA and FQGNSA. Trimming took 5 bases from V and 4 from J; bases not matched to a gene: 8. The CDR3 is made up of 15 amino acids. The CDR3 protein is CASSDHRGGYNEQFF. Here the CDR3 DNA reads TGTGCCAGCAGCGACCACAGGGGTGGTTACAATGAGCAGTTCTTC.

V is TRBV5-1 and J is TRBJ2-1; the D gene could be TRBD1 or TRBD2 (5 bases each). CDR1 SGHRS and CDR2 YFSETQ come from the germline V gene. This CDR3 is built from 13 residues. V dropped 3 bases and J dropped 6 bases, with 10 bases sitting between them. This CDR3 reads CASSSGRFNEQFF. In nucleotides, the CDR3 is TGCGCCAGCAGCTCGGGGCGGTTCAATGAGCAGTTCTTC.

This clonotype was found many times. The chain uses TRBV18 and TRBJ2-5, with 7 bases matching TRBD1. The CDR3 is 14 residues long. CDR1 and CDR2 from the germline V gene are KGHSH and LQKENI. V shed 3 bases, J shed 5 bases, and the junction held 6 bases outside the gene matches. The CDR3 loop reads CASSPTQGVETQYF. The CDR3 nucleotides are TGTGCCAGCTCACCGACCCAGGGGGTGGAGACCCAGTACTTC.

This clonotype has at least ten counts. The V call is TRBV4-1, the J call TRBJ2-4; tentatively, D is TRBD2 (5 bases). V was shortened by 0 bases and J by 0 bases, with 12 bases between the two germline ends. The CDR3 is made up of 17 amino acids. CDR1 is MGHRA and CDR2 is YSYEKL in the germline V gene. Here the CDR3 reads CASSQDGRGLAKNIQYF. Written as DNA, the CDR3 is TGCGCCAGCAGCCAAGATGGGAGAGGACTAGCCAAAAACATTCAGTACTTC.

The chain couples TRBV9 to TRBJ1-1, with TRBD1 matching 7 bases. Unmatched junction bases numbered 8, after V lost 3 bases and J lost 6 bases. Germline loops: CDR1 SGDLS, CDR2 YYNGEE. The CDR3 is made up of 14 amino acids. DNA of the CDR3: TGTGCCAGCAGCGGGGGCGGCGACAGGGCTGAAGCTTTCTTT. Translation gives CASSGGGDRAEAFF. The full variable domain, in which reference TRBV9 and TRBJ1-1 provide the parts outside the CDR3, is DSGVTQTPKHLITATGQRVTLRCSPRSGDLSVYWYQQSLDQGLQFLIQYYNGEERAKGNILERFSAQQFPDLHSELNLSSLELGDSALYFCASSGGGDRAEAFFGQGTRLTVV.

This clonotype appeared many times. The chain uses TRBV7-6 and TRBJ1-4; D is undetermined. This CDR3 spans 11 amino acids. Trimming took 1 base from V and 8 from J, leaving 2 bases between them. Germline V lookup: CDR1 SGHVS, CDR2 FNYEAQ. The CDR3 reads CASSLDEKLFF. The CDR3 DNA reads as TGTGCCAGCAGCTTAGACGAAAAACTGTTTTTT.

This clonotype was counted a few times. This rearrangement joins TRBV30 to TRBJ2-4; 7 bases align to TRBD1. The CDR3 has 13 residues. The J segment lost 4 bases and the V segment lost 1 base, leaving 1 base of the junction unmatched. Germline values: CDR1 GTSNPN, CDR2 SVGIG (reference sequence). The CDR3 nucleotides are TGTGCCTGGAGTGGGGGACAGAAAAACATTCAGTACTTC. Translating it yields CAWSGGQKNIQYF.

Ten or more counts support this clonotype. This chain connects TRBV20-1 to TRBJ2-5; D remains ambiguous. Germline V gives CDR1 DFQATT, CDR2 SNEGSKA (reference sequence). Trimming took off 3 bases at V and 7 bases at J, with 6 bases between the two ends. The CDR3 consists of 10 residues. This chain's CDR3 is CSARGWTQYF. The CDR3 DNA reads as TGCAGTGCTAGGGGGTGGACCCAGTACTTC.

This clonotype was counted ten times or more. The V call is TRBV7-9, the J call TRBJ1-3; D is ambiguous. The V gene lost 2 bases and the J gene lost 4 bases, with 15 bases spanning the gap. Germline lookup yields CDR1 SEHNR and CDR2 FQNEAQ (reference sequence). The CDR3 length is 16 residues. The CDR3, as DNA: TGTGCCAGCAGCTTAACGGGCCCTCCGAAGGGAAACACCATATATTTT. This codes for CASSLTGPPKGNTIYF. Full variable domain (missing parts from reference TRBV7-9 and TRBJ1-3): DTGVSQNPRHKITKRGQNVTFRCDPISEHNRLYWYRQTLGQGPEFLTYFQNEAQLEKSRLLSDRFSAERPKGSFSTLEIQRTEQGDSAMYLCASSLTGPPKGNTIYFGEGSWLTVV.